Below are 23 T cell receptor beta chains sequenced from a single sample in a study of beta chain features in type 1 diabetes. No antigens are known for them. The authors reverse transcribed all of the isolated RNA, so sequencing captured expressed TCRB transcripts. TCRdb's copy holds only in-frame clones and misses some; the assay was immunoSEQ multiplex PCR. The repertoire holds about 280,000 clones, with over 12% as singletons. Study-wide results and limits: Shorter TCRB CDR3s, moderately but significantly so, marked every one of the four CD4+ subsets in Type 1 diabetes patients.

The source material was naive CD4+ T cells from blood. Receptors originate from a man between 18 and 29 years old with type 1 diabetes.

The V call is TRBV5-1, the J call TRBJ1-2; 7 positions agree with TRBD1. Germline trimming cut 7 bases from V and 4 bases from J; bases unmatched to any gene: 16. In germline, CDR1 is SGHRS, CDR2 YFSETQ. This CDR3 contains 16 residues. The CDR3 DNA sequence: TGCGCCAGCCCGGTTCGGACGAACAGGGGAGGCTATGGCTACACCTTC. Protein sequence: CASPVRTNRGGYGYTF.

The chain uses TRBV6-5 and TRBJ1-2; D remains ambiguous. This CDR3 spans 14 amino acids. V was cut by 2 bases and J by 3 bases, with 10 bases left in between. Germline values: CDR1 MNHEY, CDR2 SVGAGI. The CDR3 coding sequence is TGTGCCAGCAGTTACGACGGGAGCGACTATGGCTACACCTTC. Protein product: CASSYDGSDYGYTF.

V and J are TRBV30 and TRBJ2-2, with TRBD2 as a possible D gene (6 bases). Germline V lookup: CDR1 GTSNPN, CDR2 SVGIG (reference sequence). Trimming cost V 4 bases and J 4 bases, with 16 bases left between them. The CDR3 covers 15 residues. Here the CDR3 DNA reads TGTGCCTGGAAAGGAGGAGGGCGCAGCACCGGGGAGCTGTTTTTT. Protein product: CAWKGGGRSTGELFF.

This chain uses TRBV11-2 with TRBJ1-2; D is ambiguous. V was pared by 1 base and J by 4 bases, with 4 bases between. The CDR3 has 12 residues. Germline loops: CDR1 SGHAT, CDR2 FQNNGV. The CDR3 DNA reads TGTGCCAGCAGCTTAGCCGGCTATGGCTACACCTTC. Its translation is CASSLAGYGYTF.

The V call is TRBV7-6, the J call TRBJ2-1; 10 bases are a match to TRBD1. The length of the CDR3 is 16 residues. V shed 1 base and J 2 bases; nucleotides not matched to a gene: 2. Germline V gene sequence: CDR1 SGHVS, CDR2 FNYEAQ. CDR3 bases: TGTGCCAGCAGCTTAGAGGGGACAGGGGCCTACAATGAGCAGTTCTTC. It codes for CASSLEGTGAYNEQFF.

Of note for this clone: Other DNA sequences in this sample translate to the same CDR3. The chain employs TRBV14 and TRBJ2-1; D is unclear. V was shortened by 0 bases and J by 10 bases, with 7 bases between the two germline ends. Germline loops: CDR1 SGHDN, CDR2 FVKESK. The CDR3 sequence is 12 residues long. The CDR3 nucleotides are TGTGCCAGCAGCCAAGATCTAGGAGAGCAGTTCTTC. The encoded protein is CASSQDLGEQFF.

V is TRBV28 and J is TRBJ1-1; maybe TRBD1 (5 bases). The CDR3 extends over 14 amino acids. The germline V and J ends were trimmed by 4 bases and 0 bases, with 9 bases remaining between them. CDR1 is MDHEN, CDR2 SYDVKM, per germline. For the CDR3, the DNA is TGTGCCAGCAGTTACGGGGGAATGAACACTGAAGCTTTCTTT. Amino acid sequence: CASSYGGMNTEAFF.

This clone was recorded a few times. V usage is TRBV15 and J usage is TRBJ1-4; weak D call: TRBD1 (6 bases). This CDR3 is 15 amino acids long. CDR1 and CDR2 (germline): LNHNV, YYDKDF (reference sequence). Trimming removed 0 bases from V and 7 bases from J, with 12 bases in between. The CDR3 DNA reads as TGTGCCACCAGCAGAGAACGGCAGGGGTCTGAAAAACTGTTTTTT. Translated, it gives CATSRERQGSEKLFF.

Only a few counts were recorded for this clone. The genes are TRBV5-1 and TRBJ2-1; maybe TRBD2 (5 bases). This CDR3 is 14 amino acids long. Germline loops: CDR1 SGHRS, CDR2 YFSETQ. The V end lost 0 bases, the J end lost 4 bases, and 8 bases lay between the germline ends. The CDR3 reads CASSLERGYNEQFF. CDR3 DNA sequence: TGCGCCAGCAGCTTGGAGAGAGGGTACAATGAGCAGTTCTTC.

This clone was seen a few times. The genes are TRBV7-2 and TRBJ1-2, with 8 bases fitting TRBD1. CDR3 length: 14 amino acids. V gave up 4 bases and J gave up 5 bases; unmatched junction bases: 6. Germline values: CDR1 SGHTA, CDR2 FQGNSA. CDR3 nucleotides: TGTGCCAGCAGCTCAGGGGGCTGGGGTTATGGCTACACCTTC. Encoded protein: CASSSGGWGYGYTF.

The table lists this clone with a few counts. V and J are TRBV2 and TRBJ1-4; D gene unclear. Trimming took 6 bases from V and 8 from J, leaving 13 bases between them. This CDR3 spans 13 amino acids. CDR1 is SNHLY and CDR2 is FYNNEI in the germline V gene. CDR3 sequence reads: CASSAQLEEKLFF. CDR3 nucleotides: TGTGCCAGCAGCGCCCAACTGGAGGAAAAACTGTTTTTT. Full variable domain (outside the CDR3, taken from reference TRBV2 and TRBJ1-4): EPEVTQTPSHQVTQMGQEVILRCVPISNHLYFYWYRQILGQKVEFLVSFYNNEISEKSEIFDDQFSVERPDGSNFTLKIRSTKLEDSAMYFCASSAQLEEKLFFGSGTQLSVL.

This clone was seen only a few times. J is TRBJ1-5 and V is TRBV10-3; 10 nucleotides align to TRBD1. The length of the CDR3 is 14 residues. Germline CDR1 and CDR2: ENHRY and SYGVKD. V shed 8 bases and J 6 bases; nucleotides not matched to a gene: 7. CDR3: CAISGTGAIQPQHF. DNA for the CDR3: TGTGCCATCTCAGGGACAGGGGCCATTCAGCCCCAGCATTTT.

This rearrangement joins TRBV7-2 to TRBJ1-2; 8 bases align to TRBD1. Germline CDR1 is SGHTA and CDR2 is FQGNSA. The CDR3 loop spans 13 amino acids. The V and J ends lost 5 bases and 8 bases, in that order; junction bases with no gene match: 7. CDR3 amino acids: CASSPDRGTGYTF. The DNA of the CDR3 is TGTGCCAGCAGCCCCGACAGGGGAACGGGCTACACCTTC.

This clone was counted a few times. V and J are TRBV2 and TRBJ2-7, with no clear D. This CDR3 region has 13 residues. V was clipped by 6 bases and J by 6 bases, with 15 bases between them. Germline V gene lookup returns CDR1 SNHLY and CDR2 FYNNEI. The CDR3 sequence: CASRPPGKFEQYF. The DNA for the CDR3 is TGTGCCAGCAGGCCCCCAGGTAAATTCGAGCAGTACTTC.

The chain links TRBV11-2 to TRBJ2-2; D not certain. Deletions cut 0 bases from V and 5 bases from J, with 4 bases between. CDR1 and CDR2 from the germline V gene are SGHAT and FQNNGV. The CDR3 contains 13 residues. The CDR3 region is CASSLDVTGELFF. In DNA, the CDR3 is TGTGCCAGCAGCTTAGACGTGACCGGGGAGCTGTTTTTT. Filled out from reference TRBV11-2 and TRBJ2-2, the complete variable domain reads EAGVAQSPRYKIIEKRQSVAFWCNPISGHATLYWYQQILGQGPKLLIQFQNNGVVDDSQLPKDRFSAERLKGVDSTLKIQPAKLEDSAVYLCASSLDVTGELFFGEGSRLTVL.

The CDR3 region has the DNA TGTGCCAGCAGCTTGGTCAGGGAGCAGTTCTTC. It codes for CASSLVREQFF. This sequence joins TRBV11-2 and TRBJ2-1; D gene ambiguous. Germline V gene data show CDR1 as SGHAT and CDR2 as FQNNGV. The length of the CDR3 is 11 residues. Deletions cut 3 bases from V and 10 bases from J, with 7 bases between.

The rearrangement links TRBV6-6 to TRBJ2-2; 9 bases fit TRBD1. Germline V gene sequence: CDR1 MNHNY, CDR2 SVGAGI (reference sequence). The CDR3 contains 14 residues. V dropped 6 bases and J dropped 6; count of bases not matched to a gene: 5. This CDR3 reads CASRVQGAAGELFF. The CDR3 coding sequence is TGTGCCAGCAGGGTACAGGGGGCGGCCGGGGAGCTGTTTTTT.

This clone was found a few times. The chain joins TRBV18 to TRBJ2-5; TRBD1 is a possible D gene (6 bases). Germline CDR1 KGHSH, CDR2 LQKENI. CDR3 length: 16 amino acids. The V gene lost 5 bases and the J gene lost 4 bases, with 20 bases spanning the gap. For the CDR3, the DNA is TGTGCCAGCTCATCGATCTACAGGGAGCTGGGAGAGACCCAGTACTTC. Amino acid sequence: CASSSIYRELGETQYF.

This clone occurred a few times. This sequence joins TRBV2 and TRBJ2-5; 11 bases align to TRBD1. This CDR3 spans 15 amino acids. V lost 6 bases and J lost 4; bases outside the gene matches: 7. Germline V gene sequence: CDR1 SNHLY, CDR2 FYNNEI. This chain's CDR3 is CASREDRGRLETQYF. The CDR3 DNA sequence: TGTGCCAGCAGGGAGGACAGGGGGCGCTTAGAGACCCAGTACTTC.

This clone has more than one count but fewer than ten. CDR3 region: CASSTNPGAGETQYF. CDR3 sequence (DNA): TGTGCCAGCTCAACGAATCCAGGGGCCGGGGAGACCCAGTACTTC. The chain recombines TRBV18 with TRBJ2-5, with D possibly matching TRBD1 (6 bases). In germline, CDR1 is KGHSH, CDR2 LQKENI. There are 15 residues in the CDR3. Trimming cost V 5 bases and J 5 bases, with 18 bases left between them.

This clone was counted between two and nine times. This specimen includes other DNA sequences encoding the same CDR3. The rearrangement links TRBV30 to TRBJ2-1; D gene unclear. V was trimmed by 0 bases and J by 7 bases, leaving 7 bases between them. There are 12 residues in the CDR3. Germline values: CDR1 GTSNPN, CDR2 SVGIG (reference sequence). The CDR3 sequence is CAWSVRGNEQFF. In DNA form, the CDR3 reads TGTGCCTGGAGTGTACGCGGAAATGAGCAGTTCTTC.

This chain joins TRBV7-9 and TRBJ2-3; 11 bases are a match to TRBD2. The junction had 4 bases not matched to a gene; V was cut back by 4 bases and J by 1 base. This CDR3 is built from 16 residues. Germline V gene sequence: CDR1 SEHNR, CDR2 FQNEAQ (reference sequence). In DNA, the CDR3 is TGTGCCAGCAGCTACCTAGCGGGAGGAGGCACAGATACGCAGTATTTT. This gives the protein CASSYLAGGGTDTQYF.

This clone came up a few times. The chain employs TRBV5-1 and TRBJ2-7; no definite D call. Germline V gives CDR1 SGHRS, CDR2 YFSETQ. The CDR3 sequence is 14 residues long. The V gene lost 4 bases and the J gene lost 2 bases, with 13 bases spanning the gap. The DNA of the CDR3 is TGCGCCAGCAGCCCCGATGGCCAGGCCTACGAGCAGTACTTC. The encoded protein is CASSPDGQAYEQYF.